This T cell receptor beta chain derives from a study of Ad26.COV2.S vaccination and SARS-CoV-2 variants. Study-level background: Trial arm assignment for the donor was COV1001 Ad26.COV2.S.

As for this clone: Its antigen is currently unknown.

Only in-frame clones appear in the TCRdb table, and some are missing; sequencing was by immunoSEQ multiplex PCR. The table lists roughly 380,000 clones, around 89% of them singletons. Study-wide results and caveats: Vaccinated and placebo-treated recipients had similar non-spike TCR breadth. Possibly, TCR breadth and depth analyses underestimated total T cell responses.

The treatment: roughly 18 received Ad26.COV2.S at low or high dose, single or two shots; about 5 received placebo; per-sample allocation not given. After the first vaccine or placebo injection, samples were drawn on day 63. An Ad26 vector that expressed Wuhan-strain SARS-CoV-2 spike constituted the vaccine. This specimen was peripheral blood, taken in a trial of Ad26.COV2.S vaccine versus placebo. The TCR comes from a person aged 18-60 years who received the Ad26.COV2.S COVID-19 vaccine or a placebo.

The CDR3 is CASRGSESINQPQHF. Written as DNA, the CDR3 is TGTGCCAGCAGAGGGTCAGAGAGCATAAATCAGCCCCAGCATTTT. The V gene is TRBV6-5, the J gene TRBJ1-5, with D unresolved. Germline-derived CDR1 and CDR2 are MNHEY and SVGAGI. The V gene lost 6 bases and the J gene lost 4 bases, with 16 bases spanning the gap. The CDR3 consists of 15 residues.